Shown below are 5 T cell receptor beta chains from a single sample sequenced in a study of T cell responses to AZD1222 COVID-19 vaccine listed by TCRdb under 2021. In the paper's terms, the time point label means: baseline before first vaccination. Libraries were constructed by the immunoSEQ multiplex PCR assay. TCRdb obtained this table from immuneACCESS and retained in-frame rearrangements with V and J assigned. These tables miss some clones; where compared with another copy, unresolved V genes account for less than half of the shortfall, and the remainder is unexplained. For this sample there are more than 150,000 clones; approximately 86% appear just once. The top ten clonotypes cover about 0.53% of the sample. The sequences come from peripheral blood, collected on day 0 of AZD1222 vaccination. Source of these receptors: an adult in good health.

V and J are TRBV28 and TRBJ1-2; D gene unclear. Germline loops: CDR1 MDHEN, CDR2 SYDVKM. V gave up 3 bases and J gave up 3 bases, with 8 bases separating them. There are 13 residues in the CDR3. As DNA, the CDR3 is TGTGCCAGCAGTTTTTTGGGTCACTATGGCTACACCTTC. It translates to CASSFLGHYGYTF.

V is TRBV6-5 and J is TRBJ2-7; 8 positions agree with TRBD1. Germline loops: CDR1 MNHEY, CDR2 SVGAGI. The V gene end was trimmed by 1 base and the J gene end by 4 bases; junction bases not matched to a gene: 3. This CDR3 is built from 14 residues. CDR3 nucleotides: TGTGCCAGCAGTTACTACGGACAGGGTTACGAGCAGTACTTC. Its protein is CASSYYGQGYEQYF.

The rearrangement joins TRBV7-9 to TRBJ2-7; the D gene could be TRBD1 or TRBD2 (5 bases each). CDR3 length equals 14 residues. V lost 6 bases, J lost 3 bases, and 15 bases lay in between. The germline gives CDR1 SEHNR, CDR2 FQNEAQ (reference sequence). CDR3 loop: CASRRDLTNYEQYF. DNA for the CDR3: TGTGCCAGCAGGAGGGACCTAACAAACTACGAGCAGTACTTC. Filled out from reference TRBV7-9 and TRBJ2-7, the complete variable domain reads DTGVSQNPRHKITKRGQNVTFRCDPISEHNRLYWYRQTLGQGPEFLTYFQNEAQLEKSRLLSDRFSAERPKGSFSTLEIQRTEQGDSAMYLCASRRDLTNYEQYFGPGTRLTVT.

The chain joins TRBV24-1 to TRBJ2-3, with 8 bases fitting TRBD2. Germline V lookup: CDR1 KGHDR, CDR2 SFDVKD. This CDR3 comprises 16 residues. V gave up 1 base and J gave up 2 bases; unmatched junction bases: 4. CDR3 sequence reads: CATSDFQRETTDTQYF. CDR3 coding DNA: TGTGCCACCAGTGATTTCCAGCGGGAGACCACAGATACGCAGTATTTT.

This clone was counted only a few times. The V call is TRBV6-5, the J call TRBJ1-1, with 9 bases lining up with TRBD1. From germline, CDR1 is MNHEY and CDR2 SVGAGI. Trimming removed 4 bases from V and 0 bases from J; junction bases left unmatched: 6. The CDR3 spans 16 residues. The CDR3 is CASSLAGQGMNTEAFF. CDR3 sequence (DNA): TGTGCCAGCAGTTTGGCCGGACAGGGGATGAACACTGAAGCTTTCTTT.